Listed below are T cell receptor beta chains from one sample, sequenced in a study of T cell changes during pregnancy in multiple sclerosis. Only in-frame clones appear in the TCRdb table, and some are missing; sequencing was by immunoSEQ multiplex PCR. The sample carries more than 55,000 clones, just over 90% recorded once. The sequenced sample was peripheral blood, obtained in the second trimester of pregnancy. The receptors here all came from a female donor with multiple sclerosis, enrolled in a pregnancy study. Both conserved end residues are trimmed from each CDR3.

j_call: TRBJ1-5
v_call: TRBV9
cdr3_aa: ASSVVGDYNQPQH

j_call: TRBJ2-1
v_call: TRBV7-6
cdr3_aa: ASSLGRGESPHEQF

j_call: TRBJ2-6
v_call: TRBV4-3
cdr3_aa: ASSQEIEGGANVLT

j_call: TRBJ1-2
v_call: TRBV2
cdr3_aa: ASNRQGNYGYT

j_call: TRBJ1-2
v_call: TRBV7-2
cdr3_aa: ASSLPKSDNNYGYT

j_call: TRBJ1-1
v_call: TRBV30
cdr3_aa: AWTHGTEAF

j_call: TRBJ2-1
v_call: TRBV9
cdr3_aa: ASSAWDNVYNEQF

j_call: TRBJ1-1
v_call: TRBV5-8
cdr3_aa: ASRPRKLLLPRAF

j_call: TRBJ1-4
v_call: TRBV5-1
cdr3_aa: ASSLETGEEKLF

j_call: TRBJ2-2
v_call: TRBV30
cdr3_aa: AWMRGTNTGELF

j_call: TRBJ2-2
v_call: TRBV10-1
cdr3_aa: ASSVTSGTGELF

j_call: TRBJ1-4
v_call: TRBV5-1
cdr3_aa: ASSPGWPNEKLF

j_call: TRBJ2-7
v_call: TRBV5-1
cdr3_aa: ASSFSGNYEQY

j_call: TRBJ1-5
v_call: TRBV19
cdr3_aa: ASSIGGSDNQPQH

j_call: TRBJ1-1
v_call: TRBV19
cdr3_aa: ASSIDLTRWNTEAF

j_call: TRBJ1-1
v_call: TRBV5-4
cdr3_aa: ASSLASGGTEAF

j_call: TRBJ1-4
v_call: TRBV5-1
cdr3_aa: ASSPTRKSNEKLF

j_call: TRBJ1-2
v_call: TRBV5-1
cdr3_aa: ASSPNPGGYGYT

j_call: TRBJ1-2
v_call: TRBV5-1
cdr3_aa: ASSLRDRPLDGYT

j_call: TRBJ2-5
v_call: TRBV9
cdr3_aa: ASSVAGGQETQY

j_call: TRBJ2-7
v_call: TRBV30
cdr3_aa: AWSVRRSVGGRAYEQY

j_call: TRBJ1-2
v_call: TRBV5-4
cdr3_aa: ASSPGTATNYGYT

j_call: TRBJ2-5
v_call: TRBV18
cdr3_aa: ASSPHQGVQETQY

j_call: TRBJ2-1
v_call: TRBV5-1
cdr3_aa: ASSLGDRYNEQF

j_call: TRBJ1-6
v_call: TRBV28
cdr3_aa: ASSLGTGYSPLH

j_call: TRBJ2-3
v_call: TRBV11-2
cdr3_aa: ASSSLAGLWDTQY

j_call: TRBJ2-7
v_call: TRBV27
cdr3_aa: ASSPLRSGPNAEQY

j_call: TRBJ2-1
v_call: TRBV27
cdr3_aa: ASSFWTSGGINEQF

j_call: TRBJ2-1
v_call: TRBV5-6
cdr3_aa: ASSLVDRGNEQF

j_call: TRBJ1-5
v_call: TRBV19
cdr3_aa: ASRDRRTANQPQH

j_call: TRBJ1-2
v_call: TRBV5-6
cdr3_aa: ASSLGQGGNYGYT

j_call: TRBJ1-1
v_call: TRBV7-9
cdr3_aa: ASSKNTDGV

j_call: TRBJ2-7
v_call: TRBV7-9
cdr3_aa: ASSLGGQGLRSYEQY

j_call: TRBJ2-3
v_call: TRBV29-1
cdr3_aa: SGTLAGGATDTQY

j_call: TRBJ1-2
v_call: TRBV4-1
cdr3_aa: ASSPGQGANYGYT

j_call: TRBJ2-2
v_call: TRBV5-1
cdr3_aa: ASSLVNGYVTGELF

j_call: TRBJ2-3
v_call: TRBV9
cdr3_aa: ASSVGVSWTDTQY

j_call: TRBJ1-2
v_call: TRBV19
cdr3_aa: ASSLGTYYGYT

j_call: TRBJ2-1
v_call: TRBV5-4
cdr3_aa: ASSLDRASYNEQF